What follows are 13 T cell receptor beta chains derived from one specimen sequenced in a study of blood T cells in healthy people across ages. Next came a second PCR, run for about 6 to 12 cycles, which used a sample-barcoded 5' primer along with a J-beta primer mix. TCRdb reprocessed the 5' RACE reads via MiXCR and lists one record per CDR3 protein. The sample lists more than 650,000 distinct CDR3 sequences, around 25% seen once, with about 3% in the top ten. These data were likewise used in another study, on T cells of mothers and their children.

Sequenced material: blood. The receptor set was obtained from a boy aged 10-17 years in good health.

V usage is TRBV12-5 and J usage is TRBJ2-5, with D unresolved. V shed 0 bases and J shed 2 bases, with 16 bases lying between them. The CDR3 sequence is 17 residues long. Germline-derived CDR1 and CDR2 are LGHNT and FRNRAP. CDR3 sequence: CASGLVAPGSRQETQYF. As DNA, the CDR3 is TGTGCTAGTGGTTTGGTAGCCCCAGGCTCACGGCAAGAGACCCAGTACTTC.

A few counts support this clonotype. The V gene is TRBV20-1, the J gene TRBJ1-1, with a possible D match to TRBD1 (5 bases). The CDR3 is made up of 13 amino acids. Trimming took 3 bases from V and 2 from J, leaving 10 bases between them. Germline values: CDR1 DFQATT, CDR2 SNEGSKA (reference sequence). Here the CDR3 reads CSASDSYNTEAFF. The CDR3 DNA is TGCAGTGCTAGCGACAGTTATAACACTGAAGCTTTCTTT.

The V call is TRBV10-2, the J call TRBJ1-4, with D perhaps matching TRBD1 (5 bases). Germline V lookup: CDR1 WSHSY, CDR2 SAAADI. This CDR3 is 15 amino acids long. The V end lost 6 bases, the J end lost 2 bases, and 13 bases lay between the germline ends. The CDR3, as DNA: TGCGCCAGCAGGTCTTCAGGGACGACTAATGAAAAACTGTTTTTT. Encoded protein: CASRSSGTTNEKLFF.

This chain links TRBV6-6 with TRBJ1-5, with D unclear. The CDR3 loop spans 12 amino acids. Deletions cut 2 bases from V and 4 bases from J, with 3 bases between. Germline V gene data show CDR1 as MNHNY and CDR2 as SVGAGI (reference sequence). Here the CDR3 DNA reads TGTGCCAGCAGTTACCAGAATCAGCCCCAGCATTTT. This gives the protein CASSYQNQPQHF.

This chain joins TRBV28 and TRBJ1-1, with D unresolved. CDR3 length: 14 residues. CDR1 is MDHEN and CDR2 is SYDVKM in the germline V gene. Trimming pared 3 bases from V and 1 base from J, leaving 9 bases between. The CDR3 DNA reads TGTGCCAGCAGTTTCTACAGAAAGAACACTGAAGCTTTCTTT. Protein sequence: CASSFYRKNTEAFF.

This clonotype was detected only once. The chain carries TRBV19 and TRBJ1-5; 10 nucleotides align to TRBD1. CDR3 size: 14 residues. Unmatched junction bases numbered 6, after V lost 7 bases and J lost 6 bases. CDR1 is LNHDA, CDR2 SQIVND, per germline (reference sequence). Written as DNA, the CDR3 is TGTGCCAGTACCCCGGGACAGGGGATTCAGCCCCAGCATTTT. Protein sequence: CASTPGQGIQPQHF.

The rearrangement links TRBV3-1 to TRBJ2-7, with D perhaps given as TRBD1 or TRBD2 (6 bases each). CDR1 and CDR2 from the germline V gene are LGHDT and YNNKEL (reference sequence). This CDR3 has 15 amino acids. Trimming took off 3 bases at V and 4 bases at J, with 16 bases between the two ends. The CDR3 nucleotides are TGTGCCAGCAGCCAGGACCCCGAGGGGGGATACGAGCAGTACTTC. Translated, it gives CASSQDPEGGYEQYF.

This clonotype was found a few times. The chain has TRBV5-1 and TRBJ1-1; D is uncertain. Germline V gene data show CDR1 as SGHRS and CDR2 as YFSETQ. CDR3 size: 15 residues. Trimming shortened V by 6 bases and J by 1 base, and 16 bases separated the two germline ends. The CDR3 region is CASTQKGVWNTEAFF. DNA of the CDR3: TGCGCCAGCACCCAAAAGGGTGTTTGGAACACTGAAGCTTTCTTT.

The J gene is TRBJ1-1, the V gene TRBV27; the D gene is possibly TRBD1 (5 bases). The CDR3 contains 14 residues. The germline V gene encodes CDR1 MNHEY and CDR2 SMNVEV (reference sequence). Trimming stripped 5 bases from V and 6 bases from J, with 16 bases between. The CDR3 loop reads CASSLGMGRPEAFF. The CDR3 DNA reads TGTGCCAGCAGTCTAGGCATGGGGCGACCTGAAGCTTTCTTT.

This clonotype was counted between two and nine times. This chain links TRBV6-5 with TRBJ2-5, with 8 bases fitting TRBD2. Germline loops: CDR1 MNHEY, CDR2 SVGAGI. The CDR3 is 14 amino acids. V lost 7 bases to trimming and J lost 5 bases; unmatched junction nucleotides: 9. In DNA, the CDR3 is TGTGCCAGCAACCCGACTAGCGCGTCGGAGACCCAGTACTTC. It specifies CASNPTSASETQYF.

Only a few counts were recorded for this clonotype. This rearrangement joins TRBV18 to TRBJ1-2, with no clear D. Germline assignment: CDR1 KGHSH and CDR2 LQKENI. The CDR3 totals 15 residues. Between the trimmed V and J ends, which lost 0 bases and 0 bases, there was a span of 8 bases. CDR3 amino acids: CASSPPDFSNYGYTF. Here the CDR3 DNA reads TGTGCCAGCTCACCACCTGACTTCTCTAACTATGGCTACACCTTC.

The table lists this clonotype with a few counts. The V call is TRBV20-1, the J call TRBJ1-2; 7 positions match TRBD1. Germline V gene lookup returns CDR1 DFQATT and CDR2 SNEGSKA (reference sequence). V was clipped by 2 bases and J by 8 bases; unmatched bases: 5. The CDR3 sequence is 12 residues long. CDR3 loop: CSARTGERGYTF. CDR3 in DNA: TGCAGTGCTAGAACAGGGGAGAGGGGCTACACCTTC.

This clonotype came up many times. At one end, the junction sequence differs from germline, possibly due to a read error. The chain joins TRBV7-2 to TRBJ2-3; D call uncertain. The CDR3 spans 12 residues. Germline V lookup: CDR1 SGHTA, CDR2 FQGNSA. Here the CDR3 DNA reads TGCGCCAGCAGCTCCCCCACAGATACGCAGTATTTT. This codes for CASSSPTDTQYF.